This T cell receptor beta chain came from a study of T cells in Graves' hyperthyroidism and ophthalmopathy. Study-level findings and limits: A model built on 13 V-J features separated ophthalmopathy from stable hyperthyroidism. Progression to ophthalmopathy was predicted a median of approximately 6.4 months early.

RNA transcripts gave rise to amplified TCR beta CDR3 regions. Using the HTBI primer set, a first-round RT-PCR was run on the TCR CDR3. TCRdb analysed the multiplex PCR reads with MiXCR anew, one entry per CDR3 protein. This table has about 560,000 distinct CDR3 sequences, 15% to 20% appearing once. With 6 bases clipped from V and 6 bases from J, the junction kept 8 bases outside the gene matches. This CDR3 has 15 amino acids. This clonotype was picked up many times. Its cognate antigen is unknown. Those with hyperthyroidism were 18 to 65 years old, newly diagnosed, and ill for under 2 months. The source is a woman between 18 and 30 years old with Graves' hyperthyroidism. The rearrangement joins TRBV12-3 or TRBV12-4 to TRBJ2-1; TRBD2 matches 10 bases. Sample: blood. The CDR3 DNA follows: TGTGCCAGCAGCCTAAGCGGGAGGGCCATCAATGAGCAGTTCTTC. It translates to CASSLSGRAINEQFF.